This TCR beta chain was identified during a study of Graves' ophthalmopathy and Graves' hyperthyroidism (dated by TCRdb to 2016 to 2019). Regarding the complete study: Peripheral blood was collected at initial diagnosis, prior to any treatment. The study used TCR beta repertoire signatures to distinguish Graves' ophthalmopathy from Graves' hyperthyroidism and to predict progression to ophthalmopathy. In total, 135 blood samples were TCR-sequenced: some 43 ophthalmopathy, some 72 hyperthyroidism and some 17 hyperthyroidism-to-ophthalmopathy patients. To explore V-J signatures distinguishing ophthalmopathy from hyperthyroidism, a discovery set of around 100 patients (roughly 44 ophthalmopathy, over 55 stable hyperthyroidism) was enrolled. The independent validation cohort included 18 to 20 hyperthyroidism patients plus 17 patients who later progressed from hyperthyroidism to ophthalmopathy. T-cell repertoires of thyroid tissue and blood were compared in over 5 hyperthyroidism patients. Following sampling, methimazole starting at 30 mg daily was administered to hyperthyroidism patients, and high-dose intravenous methylprednisolone was administered to ophthalmopathy patients.

For this clonotype: It has no known antigen specificity. Per-base qualities were not stored, and no clone one base away is much larger.

The ophthalmopathy patients had moderately to severely active disease, with a Clinical Activity Score of 3 or higher, a NOSPECS grade of 4 or higher, and a disease duration of less than 3 months. Patients with other autoimmune diseases, uncontrolled infections, pregnancy or lactation were excluded from the study. Clinical symptoms, serum thyroxine, TRAb, thyroid ultrasound and orbital computed tomography were used for diagnosis. Using Ficoll-Paque density gradient centrifugation, PBMCs were isolated from 9.5 to 10 ml of fresh peripheral blood. Trizol reagent was used to extract the total RNA, and its quality was then checked on an Agilent 2100 Bioanalyzer. For repertoire sequencing, TCR beta CDR3 regions were amplified from RNA transcripts. A first-round RT-PCR used HTBI primers with the Qiagen OneStep RT-PCR kit, followed by a second-round multiplex PCR, size selection and purification. Libraries were sequenced on an Illumina HiSeq2000 using paired-end 100 bp reads. The source study handled its data this way. SOAPnuke was used to process the reads, throwing out any read that had adapters, had uncalled bases, had a mean Phred below 15, or lacked an exact constant-primer or identifier match. COPE v1.2.5 was used to merge high-quality paired reads. Each unique nucleotide sequence was defined as a clonotype, and clonotypes were aligned to IMGT TRB V, D and J references with MiTCR v1.1. Only V-J combinations with frequency above 0.0001 were analysed, covering 99% to 99.2% of repertoires. For each V-J combination, a TCR clonal expansion and chaos score was defined as the ratio of F50 clonal expansion to chaos observed in the TCRdist matrix. Welch's t-statistics and random forest were used to reduce the features to 13 V-J combinations, which were then used as input to a naive Bayes classifier. Thyroid-blood repertoire similarity was quantified with the Morisita-Horn index. TCRdb redid the processing of the public reads, applying fastp at Q25 and MiXCR, and retained in-frame beta chains. Each entry merges the rows of one CDR3 protein and shows their most common DNA and genes. The V and J calls follow TCRdb's processing rather than the paper's. The sample yields 650,000 to 900,000 distinct CDR3 sequences; roughly 40% were counted once. The top ten constitute 44% of the sample.

Paper-wide results and their limitations: In validation, the model predicted ophthalmopathy progression with less than 71% sensitivity and about 73% specificity; roughly 12 predicted patients were CT-confirmed with GO in a median of approximately 6.2 months. No statistical method was used to predetermine the sample size, and group allocation was not hidden from the investigators. Most expanded thyroid clonotypes with a frequency above 0.001 also appeared in blood, which suggests that blood repertoires may reflect the immune response in the thyroid. Ophthalmopathy was separated from stable hyperthyroidism by the 13-signature model with roughly 88% sensitivity and roughly 82% specificity in cross-validation and with 80%/75% in the test set.

V and J are trimmed by 2 bases and 6 bases, and the gene matches miss 13 bases of the junction. The CDR3 holds 18 amino acids from the cysteine to the phenylalanine. Solely the CDR3 DNA is kept, with 54 bases framed from the first base. The germline V gene gives CDR1 as KGHDR and CDR2 as SFDVKD. Sequenced sample: peripheral blood. The receptor comes from an adult man with Graves' ophthalmopathy. Here the chain combines TRBV24-1 and TRBJ1-5; 9 of the junction bases match TRBD1. The encoded CDR3 is CATSDSTFTGGLSQPQHF. The nucleotide sequence reads as follows: TGTGCCACCAGTGATTCGACCTTCACAGGGGGCTTAAGTCAGCCCCAGCATTTT.